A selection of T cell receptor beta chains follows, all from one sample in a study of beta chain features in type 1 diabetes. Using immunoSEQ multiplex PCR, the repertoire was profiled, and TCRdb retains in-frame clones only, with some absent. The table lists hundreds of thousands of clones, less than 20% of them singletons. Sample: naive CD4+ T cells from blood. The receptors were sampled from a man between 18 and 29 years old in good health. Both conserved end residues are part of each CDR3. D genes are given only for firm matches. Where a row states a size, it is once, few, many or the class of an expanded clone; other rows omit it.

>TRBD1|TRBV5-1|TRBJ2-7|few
CASSLDRAYEQYF
TGCGCCAGCAGCTTAGACAGGGCCTACGAGCAGTACTTC
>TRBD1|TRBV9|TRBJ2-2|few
CASSLEGTGSNTGELFF
TGTGCCAGCAGCCTCGAGGGGACAGGATCGAACACCGGGGAGCTGTTTTTT
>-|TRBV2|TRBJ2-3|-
CASSLGPAATATQYF
TGTGCCAGCAGTTTGGGGCCCGCGGCGACAGCTACGCAGTATTTT
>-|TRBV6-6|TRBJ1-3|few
CASSPVRARGNTIYF
TGTGCCAGCAGTCCCGTCAGAGCTCGGGGCAACACCATATATTTT
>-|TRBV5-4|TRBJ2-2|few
CASSLSRAPAGELFF
TGTGCCAGCAGCTTGTCCCGAGCGCCCGCCGGGGAGCTGTTTTTT
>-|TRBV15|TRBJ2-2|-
CATSGGPGQGFYTGELFF
TGTGCCACCAGCGGAGGGCCTGGGCAGGGGTTTTACACCGGGGAGCTGTTTTTT
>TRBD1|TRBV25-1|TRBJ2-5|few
CASSDPRQGQETQYF
TGTGCCAGCAGTGATCCTCGACAGGGTCAAGAGACCCAGTACTTC
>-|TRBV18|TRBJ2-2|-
CASSPKGDTGELFF
TGTGCCAGCTCACCTAAGGGCGACACCGGGGAGCTGTTTTTT
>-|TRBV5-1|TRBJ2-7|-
CASSLGFSYEQYF
TGCGCCAGCAGCTTAGGGTTCTCCTACGAGCAGTACTTC
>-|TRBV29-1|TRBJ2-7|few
CSVAAIYSYEQYF
TGCAGCGTTGCAGCGATCTACTCCTACGAGCAGTACTTC
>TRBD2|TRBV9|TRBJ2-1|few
CASSASGSSYNEQFF
TGTGCCAGCAGCGCTAGCGGGAGCTCCTACAATGAGCAGTTCTTC
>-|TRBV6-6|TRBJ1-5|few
CASTPWGGGQPQHF
TGTGCCAGCACCCCGTGGGGGGGCGGTCAGCCCCAGCATTTT
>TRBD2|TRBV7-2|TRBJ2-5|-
CASSPIRPLAGGGETQYF
TGTGCCAGCAGCCCAATAAGACCACTAGCGGGGGGAGGAGAGACCCAGTACTTC
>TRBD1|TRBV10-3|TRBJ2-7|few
CAVRDRGYEQYF
TGTGCCGTCCGGGACAGGGGCTACGAGCAGTACTTC
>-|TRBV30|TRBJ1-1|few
CAWRMKSRDTEAFF
TGTGCCTGGAGGATGAAATCTCGGGACACTGAAGCTTTCTTT
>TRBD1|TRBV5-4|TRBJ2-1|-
CASSSDRGAYNEQFF
TGTGCCAGCAGCTCCGACAGGGGAGCCTACAATGAGCAGTTCTTC
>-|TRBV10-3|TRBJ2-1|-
CAISPGLYNEQFF
TGTGCCATCAGCCCGGGGCTATACAATGAGCAGTTCTTC
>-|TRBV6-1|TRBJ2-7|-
CASSEFGETYEQYF
TGTGCCAGCAGTGAATTCGGAGAAACCTACGAGCAGTACTTC
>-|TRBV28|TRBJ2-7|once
CASSLVREYEQYF
TGTGCCAGCAGTTTAGTCAGGGAGTACGAGCAGTACTTC
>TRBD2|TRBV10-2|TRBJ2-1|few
CASSEPGGLSVYEQFF
TGCGCCAGCAGTGAGCCCGGGGGACTATCGGTCTATGAGCAGTTCTTC
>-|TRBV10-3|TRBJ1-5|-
CAISAGNQPQHF
TGTGCCATCAGTGCTGGAAATCAGCCCCAGCATTTT
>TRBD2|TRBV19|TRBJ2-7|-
CASTYGTSGSYEQYF
TGTGCCAGTACGTACGGGACTAGCGGATCCTACGAGCAGTACTTC
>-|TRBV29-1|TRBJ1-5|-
CSAMEYSNQPQHF
TGCAGCGCAATGGAGTATAGCAATCAGCCCCAGCATTTT
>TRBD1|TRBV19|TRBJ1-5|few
CASRTTGNSQPQHF
TGTGCCAGTAGGACGACAGGGAATTCTCAGCCCCAGCATTTT
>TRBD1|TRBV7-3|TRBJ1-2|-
CASSVGTGVYGYTF
TGTGCCAGCAGCGTCGGGACAGGGGTCTATGGCTACACCTTC
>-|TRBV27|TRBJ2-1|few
CASSLLGLSYNEQFF
TGTGCCAGCAGTTTACTAGGACTCTCCTACAATGAGCAGTTCTTC
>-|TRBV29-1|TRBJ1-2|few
CSVARLMSRGYTF
TGCAGCGTTGCCAGGCTGATGAGTCGGGGCTACACCTTC
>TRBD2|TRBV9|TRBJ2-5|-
CASSVVGGASGSETQYF
TGTGCCAGCAGCGTAGTCGGGGGCGCTAGCGGGAGCGAGACCCAGTACTTC
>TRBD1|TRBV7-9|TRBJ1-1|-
CASKPGQGRTEAFF
TGTGCCAGCAAACCGGGACAGGGAAGAACTGAAGCTTTCTTT
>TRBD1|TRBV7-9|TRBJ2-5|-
CASSRALTGEETQYF
TGTGCCAGCAGCAGAGCCTTGACAGGGGAAGAGACCCAGTACTTC
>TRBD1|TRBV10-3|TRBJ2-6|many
CASRDRVTSGANVLTF
TGTGCCAGCCGGGACAGGGTGACATCTGGGGCCAACGTCCTGACTTTC
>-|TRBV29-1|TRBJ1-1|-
CSVQYQRTEAFF
TGCAGCGTTCAATATCAGAGGACTGAAGCTTTCTTT
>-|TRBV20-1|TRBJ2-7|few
CSGGYSYEQYF
TGCAGCGGGGGATACTCCTACGAGCAGTACTTC
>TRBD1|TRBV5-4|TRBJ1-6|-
CASRSGQGRSYNSPLHF
TGTGCCAGCAGATCTGGACAGGGGAGGTCCTATAATTCACCCCTCCACTTT
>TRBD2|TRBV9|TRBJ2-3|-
CASSVGRTSGTDTQYF
TGTGCCAGCAGCGTAGGCAGGACTAGCGGCACAGATACGCAGTATTTT
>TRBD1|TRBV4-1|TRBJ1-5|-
CASSRDRVRNQPQHF
TGCGCCAGCAGCCGCGACAGGGTCCGGAATCAGCCCCAGCATTTT
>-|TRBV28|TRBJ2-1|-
CASSSGTTYNEQFF
TGTGCCAGCAGTTCCGGGACCACCTACAATGAGCAGTTCTTC
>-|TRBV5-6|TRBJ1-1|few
CASSLRVTGNTEAFF
TGTGCCAGCAGCTTGAGGGTAACAGGGAACACTGAAGCTTTCTTT
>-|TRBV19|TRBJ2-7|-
CASSAGVTGRNYEQYF
TGTGCCAGTAGTGCAGGGGTCACGGGACGCAACTACGAGCAGTACTTC
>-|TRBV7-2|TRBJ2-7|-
CASSLEISYEQYF
TGTGCCAGCAGCTTAGAGATTAGCTACGAGCAGTACTTC
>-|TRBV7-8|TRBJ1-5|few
CASSPRSPRSNQPQHF
TGTGCCAGCAGCCCTCGGTCCCCTCGGAGCAATCAGCCCCAGCATTTT
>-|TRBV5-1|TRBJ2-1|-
CASSNQGGNEQFF
TGCGCCAGCAGCAACCAGGGGGGTAATGAGCAGTTCTTC
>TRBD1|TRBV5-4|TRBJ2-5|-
CASSSHQGAGETQYF
TGTGCCAGCAGCTCGCATCAGGGGGCGGGAGAGACCCAGTACTTC
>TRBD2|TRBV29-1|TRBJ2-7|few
CSVRLGTSGSYEQYF
TGCAGCGTCAGGCTAGGGACTAGCGGCTCCTACGAGCAGTACTTC
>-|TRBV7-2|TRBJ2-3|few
CASSFRLAGDTQYF
TGTGCCAGCAGCTTCCGGCTAGCAGGAGATACGCAGTATTTT
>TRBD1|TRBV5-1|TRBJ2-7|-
CASSFGQGAGEQYF
TGCGCCAGCAGCTTTGGGCAGGGGGCAGGTGAGCAGTACTTC
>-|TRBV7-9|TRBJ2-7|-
CASSRAILETYEQYF
TGTGCCAGCAGCCGAGCAATATTGGAAACCTACGAGCAGTACTTC